What follows describes a single T cell receptor beta chain. What it binds is not known. The data are from a study of shared clonotypes between healthy human individuals. Overall study context: Three plates were used per donor for CD4 naive, three for CD4 memory, two for CD8 naive and one for CD8 memory.

Assay execution proceeded at the deep level. The protocol was immunoSEQ multiplex PCR, while the TCRdb copy is restricted to in-frame clones and leaves out a portion. The sample has some 2 million clones, about 95% seen once. The germline gives CDR1 MGHRA, CDR2 YSYEKL. V lost 4 bases and J 3 bases, leaving 18 bases between the germline ends. This CDR3 contains 16 residues. Whole-study results and caveats: On the whole, naive subsets had larger estimated richness than memory subsets had. Donors were few, which limited the genetic and exposure-history diversity represented.

Positively selected for CCR7, the CD45RO-negative cells used as naive CD8 cells excluded terminally differentiated effector memory CD45RA+ cells. The material sequenced was naive CD8+ T cells sorted from blood. This chain links TRBV4-1 with TRBJ1-2, with a possible D match to TRBD1 (5 bases). The clonotype was recovered from a man younger than 35 in good health. CDR3 in DNA: TGCGCCAGCAGCCTTACCCTGGGGGTTGAGGACTATGGCTACACCTTC. It translates to CASSLTLGVEDYGYTF.